The next 5 T cell receptor beta chains were all read from a single sample in a study of CD8+ T cells in alopecia areata. Sequencing relied on a cDNA template that was reverse transcribed from extracted RNA. The data were produced by immunoSEQ multiplex PCR, yet TCRdb's version contains in-frame clones alone and is incomplete. This sample has about 220,000 clones, with less than 75% found just once. The treatment here: oral pan-JAK inhibitor, 5-10 mg twice daily. Sequencing used CD4+ T cells sorted from blood, obtained at week 4, from a patient treated with tofacitinib. The receptors here all came from a human donor with alopecia areata.

This chain connects TRBV20-1 to TRBJ1-2; the D is unclear. Trimming pared 5 bases from V and 7 bases from J, leaving 11 bases between. The CDR3 consists of 11 residues. Germline CDR1 and CDR2: DFQATT and SNEGSKA (reference sequence). CDR3 sequence: CSAPGPVGYTF. In nucleotides, the CDR3 is TGCAGTGCTCCGGGTCCCGTTGGCTACACCTTC.

Only a few counts were recorded for this clone. The chain joins TRBV2 to TRBJ1-6; D may be TRBD1 (5 bases). Trimming pared 6 bases from V and 7 bases from J, leaving 7 bases between. The CDR3 is 12 residues long. CDR1 and CDR2 from the germline V gene are SNHLY and FYNNEI. The CDR3 region is CASSRQNSPLHF. The CDR3 nucleotides are TGTGCCAGCAGCAGACAGAATTCACCCCTCCACTTT.

This clone was detected a few times. This sequence joins TRBV2 and TRBJ2-3; 10 positions agree with TRBD2. In germline, CDR1 is SNHLY, CDR2 FYNNEI. This CDR3 is built from 15 residues. J gave up 2 bases and V 7 bases, and 6 bases lay outside the gene matches. CDR3 nucleotide sequence: TGTGCCAGCACCGAACTAGCGGGGCTCACAGATACGCAGTATTTT. As protein: CASTELAGLTDTQYF.

This clone showed up just a few times. This chain links TRBV10-3 with TRBJ2-3; 9 bases line up with TRBD2. After removal of 10 bases from V and 5 bases from J, the junction contained 4 bases not matched to a gene. This CDR3 is 12 amino acids long. From germline, CDR1 is ENHRY and CDR2 SYGVKD. The CDR3 coding sequence is TGTGCCACCGCTAGCGGGGAAGATACGCAGTATTTT. Translated: CATASGEDTQYF.

This clone was seen a few times. The rearrangement links TRBV19 to TRBJ1-2; D remains unclear. The CDR3 covers 14 residues. CDR1 is LNHDA, CDR2 SQIVND, per germline (reference sequence). V lost 7 bases, J lost 7 bases, and 19 bases lay in between. Written as DNA, the CDR3 is TGTGCCAGTACCCGGATGCTAGCCAGCGCTGGCTACACCTTC. This sequence encodes CASTRMLASAGYTF.